This T cell receptor beta chain was retrieved from a study of CD8 T cells in ankylosing spondylitis. Findings and caveats of the study: What appeared characteristic of ankylosing spondylitis blood was a TCR beta motif of eight highly homologous variants. Reportedly, significant enrichment of disease-linked clones occurred in matched ankylosing spondylitis synovial fluid.

This clonotype was recorded many times. Its target is unknown. The CDR3 loop spans 13 amino acids. The V end lost 7 bases, the J end lost 8 bases, and 14 bases lay between the germline ends. Germline-derived CDR1 and CDR2 are KGHDR and SFDVKD. Using quantitative 5'-RACE with molecular barcodes, the authors made TCR beta libraries. TCRdb itself ran the 5' RACE reads through MiXCR, one entry per CDR3 protein. This table holds 120,000 to 150,000 distinct CDR3 sequences, roughly 7.7% found once. What was sequenced was synovial fluid, either unsorted or a sorted T cell fraction (not recorded which). This clonotype was obtained from a male donor with ankylosing spondylitis. J is TRBJ2-1 and V is TRBV24-1; unclear D gene. CDR3 bases: TGTGCCACCAGACCCACCCGCGGCGATGAGCAGTTCTTC. Translating it yields CATRPTRGDEQFF.